The subject of this entry is one T cell receptor (beta chain). The V gene lost 5 bases and the J gene lost 2 bases, with 11 bases spanning the gap. Germline V CDR1 and CDR2: SNHLY, FYNNEI. This CDR3 region has 14 residues. This sample is part of a study of blood T cells in healthy people across ages. Then a second PCR, running about 6 to 12 cycles, was carried out with a sample-barcoded 5' primer and a J-beta primer mix. TCRdb analysed the 5' RACE reads with MiXCR anew, one entry per CDR3 protein. The sample has around 800,000 distinct CDR3 sequences, approximately 48% seen once. This receptor was identified in a man in his 60s in good health. Sequencing was carried out using blood. V usage is TRBV2 and J usage is TRBJ2-3; the D is unclear. CDR3 coding DNA: TGTGCCAGCAGTATCAGAATATACACAGATACGCAGTATTTT. It specifies CASSIRIYTDTQYF.